The 3 T cell receptor beta chains below were found in one sample sequenced in a study of blood T cell repertoires in COVID-19. Some clones are missing from TCRdb's copy, which holds only in-frame ones; the method was immunoSEQ multiplex PCR. The sample includes approximately 62,000 clones, roughly four fifths of them seen just once. Sample: peripheral blood. The receptors here all came from a woman aged 45 to 65 with active or convalescent COVID-19.

This sequence joins TRBV9 and TRBJ1-6, with D possibly being TRBD1 (5 bases). The CDR3 covers 17 residues. Germline V gene data show CDR1 as SGDLS and CDR2 as YYNGEE. Trimming cost V 0 bases and J 4 bases, with 14 bases left between them. CDR3 sequence: CASSVGFGGLYNSPLHF. CDR3 sequence (DNA): TGTGCCAGCAGCGTAGGATTCGGGGGTCTTTATAATTCACCCCTCCACTTT. The full variable domain, its missing parts supplied by reference TRBV9 and TRBJ1-6, is DSGVTQTPKHLITATGQRVTLRCSPRSGDLSVYWYQQSLDQGLQFLIQYYNGEERAKGNILERFSAQQFPDLHSELNLSSLELGDSALYFCASSVGFGGLYNSPLHFGNGTRLTVT.

V usage is TRBV7-8 and J usage is TRBJ1-6; tentatively, D is TRBD1 (6 bases). V gave up 2 bases and J gave up 9 bases, with 11 bases separating them. The CDR3 consists of 14 residues. CDR1 and CDR2 from the germline V gene are SGHVS and FQNEAQ. For the CDR3, the DNA is TGTGCCAGCAGCTTACTTGGACAGTTTTCACCCCTCCACTTT. It encodes CASSLLGQFSPLHF.

The table lists this clone with a count of one. The chain carries TRBV29-1 and TRBJ2-3; D ambiguous. Per germline, CDR1 SQVTM and CDR2 ANQGSEA. The CDR3 is 10 amino acids. V lost 7 bases, J lost 1 base, and 3 bases lay in between. The DNA for the CDR3 is TGCAGCGCCGGCACAGATACGCAGTATTTT. The encoded protein is CSAGTDTQYF.